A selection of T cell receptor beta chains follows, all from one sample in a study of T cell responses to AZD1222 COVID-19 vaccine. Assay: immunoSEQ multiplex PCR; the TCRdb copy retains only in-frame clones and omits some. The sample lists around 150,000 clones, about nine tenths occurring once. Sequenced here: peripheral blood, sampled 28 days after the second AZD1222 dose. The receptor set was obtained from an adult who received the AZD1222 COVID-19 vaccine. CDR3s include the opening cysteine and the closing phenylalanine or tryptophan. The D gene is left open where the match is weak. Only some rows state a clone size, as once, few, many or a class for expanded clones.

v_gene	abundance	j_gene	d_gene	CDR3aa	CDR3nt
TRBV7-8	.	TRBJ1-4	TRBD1	CASSWPQGAGEKKLFF	TGTGCCAGCAGCTGGCCACAGGGGGCCGGCGAAAAAAAACTGTTTTTT
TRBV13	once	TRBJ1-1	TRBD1	CASSRQGSWTEAFF	TGTGCCAGCAGCCGACAGGGATCGTGGACTGAAGCTTTCTTT
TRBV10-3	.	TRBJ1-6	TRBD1	CAISDEDRPSPLHF	TGTGCCATCAGTGATGAGGACAGGCCATCGCCCCTCCACTTT
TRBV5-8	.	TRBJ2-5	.	CASRYRGGQETQYF	TGTGCCAGCAGGTACCGCGGAGGACAAGAGACCCAGTACTTC
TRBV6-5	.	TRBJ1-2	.	CASSNGYNYGYTF	TGTGCCAGCAGTAATGGGTATAACTATGGCTACACCTTC
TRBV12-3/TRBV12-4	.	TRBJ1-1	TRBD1	CASSRGQGTEAFF	TGTGCCAGCAGTCGAGGACAGGGCACTGAAGCTTTCTTT
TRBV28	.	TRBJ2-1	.	CASSSQTPTYNEQFF	TGTGCCAGCAGTTCCCAGACCCCTACATACAATGAGCAGTTCTTC
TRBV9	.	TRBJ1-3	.	CASSSTGAAGGNTIYF	TGTGCCAGCAGCTCCACCGGGGCTGCAGGTGGAAACACCATATATTTT
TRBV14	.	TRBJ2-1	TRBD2	CASSQGLLPGLAGGQDEQFF	TGTGCCAGCAGCCAAGGCCTACTCCCGGGACTAGCGGGAGGTCAAGATGAGCAGTTCTTC
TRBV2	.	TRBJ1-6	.	CASKSDSNYNSPLHF	TGTGCCAGCAAATCTGACTCAAACTATAATTCACCCCTCCACTTT
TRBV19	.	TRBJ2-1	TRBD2	CASSIATSGEVRQFF	TGTGCCAGTAGTATAGCAACTAGCGGGGAAGTGAGGCAGTTCTTC
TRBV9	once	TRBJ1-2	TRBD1	CASTKGGVYGYTF	TGTGCCAGCACAAAAGGGGGCGTCTATGGCTACACCTTC
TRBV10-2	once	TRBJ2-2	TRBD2	CASSESAGGLFGELFF	TGCGCCAGCAGTGAGTCGGCGGGAGGGTTGTTCGGGGAGCTGTTTTTT
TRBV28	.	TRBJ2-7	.	CASSFGSGYEQYF	TGTGCCAGCAGTTTCGGGAGTGGCTACGAGCAGTACTTC
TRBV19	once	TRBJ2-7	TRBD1	CASSTGTGTEQYF	TGTGCCAGTAGTACTGGGACAGGGACCGAGCAGTACTTC
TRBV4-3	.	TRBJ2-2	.	CASSQSLTGELFF	TGCGCCAGCAGCCAGTCGCTCACCGGGGAGCTGTTTTTT
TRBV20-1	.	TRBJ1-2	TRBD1	CSASGTGLGQDYTF	TGCAGTGCTAGTGGGACAGGGTTAGGTCAAGACTACACCTTC
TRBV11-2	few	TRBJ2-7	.	CASSLGRAETLYEQYF	TGTGCCAGCAGCTTAGGAAGAGCAGAAACCCTCTACGAGCAGTACTTC
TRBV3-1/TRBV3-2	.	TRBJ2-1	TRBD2	CASSQDYGMRGSYNEQFF	TGTGCCAGCAGCCAAGATTACGGGATGCGGGGGTCATACAATGAGCAGTTCTTC
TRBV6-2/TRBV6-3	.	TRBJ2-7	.	CASSYTRLRGASYEQYF	TGTGCCAGCAGTTACACCCGCCTACGGGGAGCCTCCTACGAGCAGTACTTC
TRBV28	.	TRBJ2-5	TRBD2	CASSFGAASGIPGWETQYF	TGTGCCAGCAGTTTTGGAGCGGCTAGCGGGATCCCAGGATGGGAGACCCAGTACTTC
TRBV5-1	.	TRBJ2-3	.	CASSLAANFRDVTDTQYF	TGCGCCAGCAGCTTGGCCGCTAATTTTCGGGATGTCACAGATACGCAGTATTTT
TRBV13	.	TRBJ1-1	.	CASSPAETRLPEAFF	TGTGCCAGCAGCCCGGCGGAAACCCGTCTCCCTGAAGCTTTCTTT
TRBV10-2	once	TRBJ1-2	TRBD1	CASATGVANYGYTF	TGCGCCAGCGCCACAGGGGTCGCTAACTATGGCTACACCTTC
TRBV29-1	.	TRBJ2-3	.	CSVGLNGGLADTQYF	TGCAGCGTTGGTTTGAATGGGGGGTTGGCAGATACGCAGTATTTT
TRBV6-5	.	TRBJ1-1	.	CASSLTGYVNTEAFF	TGTGCCAGCAGCTTAACAGGGTACGTGAACACTGAAGCTTTCTTT
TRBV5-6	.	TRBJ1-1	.	CASRGAMNTEAFF	TGTGCCAGCCGAGGGGCTATGAACACTGAAGCTTTCTTT
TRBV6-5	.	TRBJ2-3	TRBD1	CASTGGIADTQYF	TGTGCCAGCACAGGGGGCATTGCAGATACGCAGTATTTT